This TCR beta chain appears in the sequencing data of a study of identical twins. MiXCR was run by TCRdb on the 5' RACE reads, yielding one entry per CDR3 protein. The sample holds about 890,000 distinct CDR3 sequences, about 12% seen once. Healthy Caucasians were all of the donors. The V and J ends lost 5 bases and 6 bases respectively, with 15 bases between them. CDR1 is DFQATT, CDR2 SNEGSKA, per germline (reference sequence). The CDR3 extends over 13 amino acids. This clonotype has ten or more counts. This sample also appeared in a second study, on yellow fever vaccine responses in identical twins. That investigation notes: Twins reportedly mounted vaccine T cell responses that seemed partly convergent, partly personalized.

Sequenced: PBMCs. This TCR came from a woman aged 18-30 years in good health. V is TRBV20-1 and J is TRBJ2-3; D uncertain. DNA of the CDR3: TGCAGTGCTCAAATACCGGATGTCGATACGCAGTATTTT. Translation: CSAQIPDVDTQYF.